A single sample gave rise to the 17 T cell receptor beta chains below, sequenced in a study of cytomegalovirus exposure and HLA in healthy donors. Both 60 Vbeta primers and 13 Jbeta primers went into the PCR. Clones were read by immunoSEQ multiplex PCR, and TCRdb kept only the in-frame ones, dropping some. Among 150,000 to 200,000 clones listed, almost 85% were seen once. Sequencing was performed on PBMCs. The receptor set was obtained from a girl between 10 and 17 years old in good health and CMV-seropositive.

J is TRBJ2-5 and V is TRBV9; 7 bases are shared with TRBD2. V lost 2 bases to trimming and J lost 5 bases; unmatched junction nucleotides: 3. The CDR3 is 13 amino acids. In germline, CDR1 is SGDLS, CDR2 YYNGEE. CDR3 residues: CASSVRGSETQYF. The CDR3 coding sequence is TGTGCCAGCAGCGTGCGGGGGTCTGAGACCCAGTACTTC.

The chain uses TRBV7-9 and TRBJ2-5; 7 positions agree with TRBD1. The junction had 9 bases not matched to a gene; V was cut back by 1 base and J by 4 bases. CDR3 size: 16 residues. Germline CDR1 and CDR2: SEHNR and FQNEAQ (reference sequence). The CDR3 DNA is TGTGCCAGCAGCTTAGTCGCGACAGGGAAGGGAGAGACCCAGTACTTC. This encodes CASSLVATGKGETQYF.

The gene calls are TRBV5-1 and TRBJ2-3, with 8 bases that match TRBD1. Germline CDR1 and CDR2: SGHRS and YFSETQ. This CDR3 is built from 16 residues. V lost 4 bases to trimming and J lost 2 bases; unmatched junction nucleotides: 9. In DNA, the CDR3 is TGCGCCAGCAGCCTCCACGGACAGGGCACCACAGATACGCAGTATTTT. It codes for CASSLHGQGTTDTQYF.

V gene TRBV7-6 combines with J gene TRBJ1-2, with D hard to call. In germline, CDR1 is SGHVS, CDR2 FNYEAQ. V lost 3 bases and J lost 13, with 18 bases in between. CDR3 length equals 13 residues. CDR3 nucleotide sequence: TGTGCCAGCAGCTTCGTTGGACTGCTTTTGATCACCTTC. Protein: CASSFVGLLLITF.

The chain recombines TRBV6-5 with TRBJ1-3; tentative D call: TRBD1 (5 bases). The CDR3 is 15 amino acids. From germline, CDR1 is MNHEY and CDR2 SVGAGI. The germline V and J ends were trimmed by 2 bases and 0 bases, with 8 bases remaining between them. The CDR3 here is CASSYQDSSGNTIYF. In DNA form, the CDR3 reads TGTGCCAGCAGTTACCAAGACAGCTCTGGAAACACCATATATTTT.

The rearrangement joins TRBV6-1 to TRBJ1-2; D call uncertain. Germline V gives CDR1 MNHNS, CDR2 SASEGT. The length of the CDR3 is 14 residues. V was trimmed by 5 bases and J by 3 bases, leaving 13 bases between them. The CDR3: CASSKKSADYGYTF. In nucleotides, the CDR3 is TGTGCCAGCAGTAAGAAGAGTGCGGACTATGGCTACACCTTC.

This clone appeared a few times. The chain couples TRBV29-1 to TRBJ2-1, with D possibly TRBD2 on 6 matching bases. CDR1 and CDR2 from the germline V gene are SQVTM and ANQGSEA. Between the trimmed V and J ends, which lost 7 bases and 5 bases, there was a span of 21 bases. The CDR3 loop spans 15 amino acids. The CDR3 DNA reads TGCAGCGCTGTGCCCGGGAGCGGGTCTAACAATGAGCAGTTCTTC. Protein: CSAVPGSGSNNEQFF.

The chain joins TRBV7-9 to TRBJ2-3, with 14 bases that match TRBD2. This CDR3 is 16 amino acids long. Germline V gene data show CDR1 as SEHNR and CDR2 as FQNEAQ (reference sequence). The J segment lost 4 bases and the V segment lost 5 bases, leaving 5 bases of the junction unmatched. The DNA for the CDR3 is TGTGCCAGCAGCCCGGGACTAGCGGGGGTGGCAGATACGCAGTATTTT. It specifies CASSPGLAGVADTQYF.

This clone showed up just a few times. The chain joins TRBV13 to TRBJ1-3; TRBD1 is a possible D gene (5 bases). V was cut by 0 bases and J by 2 bases, with 5 bases left in between. From germline, CDR1 is PRHDT and CDR2 FYEKMQ (reference sequence). CDR3 length: 14 residues. In DNA form, the CDR3 reads TGTGCCAGCAGCTTAGGGGGGCCTGGAAACACCATATATTTT. This codes for CASSLGGPGNTIYF. Full variable domain (outside the CDR3, taken from reference TRBV13 and TRBJ1-3): AAGVIQSPRHLIKEKRETATLKCYPIPRHDTVYWYQQGPGQDPQFLISFYEKMQSDKGSIPDRFSAQQFSDYHSELNMSSLELGDSALYFCASSLGGPGNTIYFGEGSWLTVV.

The rearrangement uses TRBV6-5 and TRBJ1-2; D gene unclear. This CDR3 spans 15 amino acids. Germline CDR1 and CDR2: MNHEY and SVGAGI. Trimming cost V 2 bases and J 0 bases, with 10 bases left between them. CDR3 DNA: TGTGCCAGCAGTTACGAGGGCGGGACTAACTATGGCTACACCTTC. As protein: CASSYEGGTNYGYTF.

V gene TRBV7-2 combines with J gene TRBJ2-1; the D gene is possibly TRBD2 (5 bases). The germline CDR1 and CDR2 sequences are SGHTA and FQGNSA. V shed 2 bases and J shed 0 bases, with 14 bases lying between them. This CDR3 has 17 amino acids. The CDR3 here is CASSLTKRSSSYNEQFF. In nucleotides, the CDR3 is TGTGCCAGCAGCTTAACCAAGCGGAGTAGCTCCTACAATGAGCAGTTCTTC.

The chain combines TRBV5-1 with TRBJ2-1; D is uncertain. The CDR3 has 14 residues. V was trimmed by 6 bases and J by 0 bases, leaving 10 bases between them. Germline CDR1 is SGHRS and CDR2 is YFSETQ. CDR3 sequence: CASTPRSSYNEQFF. CDR3 bases: TGCGCCAGCACCCCACGCAGCTCCTACAATGAGCAGTTCTTC.

The chain recombines TRBV7-3 with TRBJ1-1; tentative D call: TRBD1 (5 bases). CDR3 size: 15 residues. From germline, CDR1 is SGHTA and CDR2 FQGTGA. The germline V and J ends were trimmed by 1 base and 6 bases, with 15 bases remaining between them. The CDR3 sequence: CASSLMAGRGSEAFF. CDR3 coding DNA: TGTGCCAGCAGCTTAATGGCAGGGAGGGGTTCTGAAGCTTTCTTT.

This sequence joins TRBV25-1 and TRBJ2-7, with TRBD1 as a possible D gene (6 bases). V lost 3 bases, J lost 2 bases, and 14 bases lay in between. Germline V gene lookup returns CDR1 MGHDK and CDR2 SYGVNS. The length of the CDR3 is 15 residues. For the CDR3, the DNA is TGTGCCAGCAGTGATCAATACAGGGTACCCTACGAGCAGTACTTC. Translation: CASSDQYRVPYEQYF.

This clone turned up a few times. V is TRBV9 and J is TRBJ2-2; 10 bases are a match to TRBD1. J gave up 4 bases and V 2 bases, and 11 bases lay outside the gene matches. Germline lookup yields CDR1 SGDLS and CDR2 YYNGEE. This CDR3 has 18 amino acids. The chain's CDR3 is CASSVGLTGGRGTGELFF. In nucleotides, the CDR3 is TGTGCCAGCAGCGTTGGATTGACAGGGGGCCGGGGCACCGGGGAGCTGTTTTTT. Full variable domain (missing parts from reference TRBV9 and TRBJ2-2): DSGVTQTPKHLITATGQRVTLRCSPRSGDLSVYWYQQSLDQGLQFLIQYYNGEERAKGNILERFSAQQFPDLHSELNLSSLELGDSALYFCASSVGLTGGRGTGELFFGEGSRLTVL.

This clone has just one count. The gene calls are TRBV5-4 and TRBJ2-1; 7 nucleotides match TRBD1. The CDR3 sequence is 15 residues long. Germline lookup yields CDR1 SGHNT and CDR2 YYREEE (reference sequence). V shed 1 base and J 4 bases; nucleotides not matched to a gene: 5. The CDR3 DNA reads as TGTGCCAGCAGCTTGCCGGGACAGAAATACAATGAGCAGTTCTTC. Translated, it gives CASSLPGQKYNEQFF.

The DNA for the CDR3 is TGTGCCATCAGTGATGTTCAGACAGGCCCAGCTTTCTTT. Its translation: CAISDVQTGPAFF. The V gene is TRBV10-3, the J gene TRBJ1-1; maybe TRBD1 (6 bases). The germline V gene encodes CDR1 ENHRY and CDR2 SYGVKD. V was pared by 3 bases and J by 10 bases, with 15 bases between. The CDR3 has 13 amino acids.